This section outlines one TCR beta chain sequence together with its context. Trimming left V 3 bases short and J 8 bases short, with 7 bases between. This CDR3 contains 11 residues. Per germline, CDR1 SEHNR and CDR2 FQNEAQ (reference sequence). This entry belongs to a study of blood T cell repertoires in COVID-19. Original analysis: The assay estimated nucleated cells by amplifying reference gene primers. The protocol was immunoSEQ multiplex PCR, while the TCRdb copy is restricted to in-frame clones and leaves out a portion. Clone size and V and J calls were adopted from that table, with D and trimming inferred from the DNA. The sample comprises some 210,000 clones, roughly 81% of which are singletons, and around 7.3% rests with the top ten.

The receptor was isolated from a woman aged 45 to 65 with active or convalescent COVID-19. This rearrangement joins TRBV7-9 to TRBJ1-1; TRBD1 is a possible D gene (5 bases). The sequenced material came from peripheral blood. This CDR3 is CASSLGQEAFF. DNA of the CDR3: TGTGCCAGCAGCTTGGGGCAGGAAGCTTTCTTT.